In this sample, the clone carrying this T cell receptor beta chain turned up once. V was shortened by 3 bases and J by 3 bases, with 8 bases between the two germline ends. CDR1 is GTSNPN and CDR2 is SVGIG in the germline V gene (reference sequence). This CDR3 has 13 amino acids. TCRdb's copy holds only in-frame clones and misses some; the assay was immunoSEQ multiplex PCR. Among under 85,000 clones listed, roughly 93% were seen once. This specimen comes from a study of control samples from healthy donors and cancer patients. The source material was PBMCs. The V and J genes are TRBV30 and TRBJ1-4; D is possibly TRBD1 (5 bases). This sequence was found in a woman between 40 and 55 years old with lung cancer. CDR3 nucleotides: TGTGCCTGGAGCGGGGGGGCTAATGAAAAACTGTTTTTT. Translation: CAWSGGANEKLFF.